This T cell receptor (beta chain) was documented in a study of breast tumors, draining lymph nodes, adjacent tissues. Overall study findings and caveats: Compared with basal-like, luminal-like tumors shared significantly more repertoire with nontumor tissue. Tumor TCR diversity was below lymph nodes but above nontumor tissue. The data were judged consistent with most tumor T cells coming from lymph node and expanding in tumor. Tumor T cell lymph node origin was a supported hypothesis, not proven.

Germline CDR1 and CDR2: MNHNY and SVGAGI (reference sequence). This CDR3 spans 17 amino acids. Trimming left V 7 bases short and J 3 bases short, with 19 bases between. Worth noting for this clonotype: Its antigen is not identified.

The lymph nodes were axillary draining lymph nodes from breast cancer patients. TCRdb called the multiplex PCR reads again in MiXCR, with one record for every CDR3 protein. Among 150,000 to 200,000 distinct CDR3 sequences listed, around a third were seen once. The chain employs TRBV6-6 and TRBJ1-6; D is possibly TRBD1 (6 bases). This receptor was taken from a female donor with breast cancer. Some clones in this sample may be carry-over from other donors' samples. The sequencing sample was made of axillary lymph node tissue. CDR3 in amino acids: CASNIYRDTGYNSPLHF. The CDR3 DNA reads TGTGCCAGCAACATATACCGGGACACCGGCTATAATTCACCCCTCCACTTT.